This T cell receptor beta chain originates from a study of graft-versus-host responses after intestinal transplantation. Processing released intraepithelial and lamina propria lymphocytes from the graft tissue. In regard to this clone: Its antigen is still unknown.

V was cut by 2 bases and J by 4 bases, with 20 bases left in between. This CDR3 spans 17 amino acids. Germline-derived CDR1 and CDR2 are PRHDT and FYEKMQ (reference sequence). Study-wide results and limits: Early HvG declines after transplant were associated with peak circulating GvH clone levels.

Using immunoSEQ multiplex PCR, the repertoire was profiled, and TCRdb retains in-frame clones only, with some absent. The sample has approximately 8,200 clones, around 80% seen once. The V gene is TRBV13, the J gene TRBJ1-2, with D perhaps TRBD1 (6 bases). This specimen consisted of ileum tissue, obtained 226 days after intestinal transplant. The TCR comes from a human patient who received an intestinal transplant, so some T cells may come from the graft donor. The CDR3 bases are TGTGCCAGCAGCTTAAGGGGGGGGGTAGGTTTACTCTATGGCTACACCTTC. Its protein is CASSLRGGVGLLYGYTF.